This TCR beta chain was documented in a study of T cells in Graves' hyperthyroidism and ophthalmopathy. Diagnosing involved the use of clinical symptoms, serum thyroxine and TRAb, thyroid ultrasound and orbital computed tomography. PBMCs came from 9 to 10 ml fresh peripheral blood. What was amplified from RNA transcripts were TCR beta CDR3 regions. The HTBI primer set was used in a first-round RT-PCR of the TCR CDR3. TCRdb processed the multiplex PCR reads anew with MiXCR; each CDR3 protein has one entry. The sample holds 800,000 or so distinct CDR3 sequences; more than 30% are singletons and the top ten take 7% to 10%. Sample: blood. This TCR was recovered from a man aged 18 to 30 with Graves' hyperthyroidism.

In DNA form, the CDR3 reads TGTGCCAGCAGCTCGAACAGGGTTTGGGAGCAGTACTTC. The encoded protein is CASSSNRVWEQYF. The V call is TRBV5-6, the J call TRBJ2-7, with D possibly being TRBD1 (6 bases). Looked up from germline, CDR1 is SGHDT and CDR2 is YYEEEE. The CDR3 covers 13 residues. The V end lost 3 bases, the J end lost 7 bases, and 14 bases lay between the germline ends. The complete variable domain, with remaining parts taken from reference TRBV5-6 and TRBJ2-7, reads DAGVTQSPTHLIKTRGQQVTLRCSPKSGHDTVSWYQQALGQGPQFIFQYYEEEERQRGNFPDRFSGHQFPNYSSELNVNALLLGDSALYLCASSSNRVWEQYFGPGTRLTVT.